This T cell receptor (beta chain) was identified in a study of Ad26.COV2.S vaccination and SARS-CoV-2 variants. Study as a whole: Sample donor was a member of the COV1001 Ad26.COV2.S trial arm.

Assay: immunoSEQ multiplex PCR; the TCRdb copy retains only in-frame clones and omits some. The sample yields 200,000 to 300,000 clones, approximately 90% seen once. This clone is a singleton in its sample. Antigen specificity is unknown. V shed 3 bases and J shed 0 bases, with 12 bases lying between them. This CDR3 region has 15 residues. Germline CDR1 SGDLS, CDR2 YYNGEE. Broader study findings: An underestimation of total T cell responses may have resulted from the TCR breadth and depth analyses.

Treatment: roughly 19 received Ad26.COV2.S at low or high dose, single or two shots; several received placebo; per-sample allocation not given. Sampling occurred on day 63 after the first vaccine or placebo injection. Boston provided a donor who was an adult aged 18-55 years. Immunization relied on an Ad26 vector, which expressed Wuhan-strain SARS-CoV-2 spike. The chain uses TRBV9 and TRBJ1-1; a possible D gene is TRBD1 (6 bases). Specimen: peripheral blood, collected in a trial of Ad26.COV2.S vaccine versus placebo. The receptor was derived from a person aged 18-65 years who received the Ad26.COV2.S COVID-19 vaccine or a placebo. The CDR3 sequence: CASSETGSMNTEAFF. DNA of the CDR3: TGTGCCAGCAGCGAGACAGGTTCCATGAACACTGAAGCTTTCTTT.